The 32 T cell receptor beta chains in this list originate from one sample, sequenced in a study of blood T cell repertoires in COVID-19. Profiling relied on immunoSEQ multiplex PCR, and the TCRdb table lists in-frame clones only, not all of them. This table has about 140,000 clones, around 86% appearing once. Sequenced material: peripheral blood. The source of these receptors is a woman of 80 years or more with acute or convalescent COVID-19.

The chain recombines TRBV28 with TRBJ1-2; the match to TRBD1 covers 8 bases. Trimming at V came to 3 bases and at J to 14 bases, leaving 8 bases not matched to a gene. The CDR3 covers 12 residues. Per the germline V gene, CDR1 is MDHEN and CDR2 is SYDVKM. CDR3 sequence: CASSLKTGAWTF. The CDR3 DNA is TGTGCCAGCAGTTTGAAGACAGGGGCCTGGACCTTC.

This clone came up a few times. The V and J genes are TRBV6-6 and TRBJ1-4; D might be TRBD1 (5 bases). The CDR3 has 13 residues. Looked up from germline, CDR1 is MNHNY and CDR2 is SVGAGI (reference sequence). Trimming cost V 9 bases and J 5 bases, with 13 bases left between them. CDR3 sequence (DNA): TGTGCCAGTTCACGACAGCTGAATGAAAAACTGTTTTTT. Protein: CASSRQLNEKLFF.

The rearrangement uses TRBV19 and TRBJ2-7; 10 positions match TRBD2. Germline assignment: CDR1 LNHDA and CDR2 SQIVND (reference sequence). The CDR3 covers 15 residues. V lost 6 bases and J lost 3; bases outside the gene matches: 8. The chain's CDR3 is CASSLLLAGLYEQYF. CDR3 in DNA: TGTGCCAGTAGCCTCCTACTAGCGGGACTCTACGAGCAGTACTTC.

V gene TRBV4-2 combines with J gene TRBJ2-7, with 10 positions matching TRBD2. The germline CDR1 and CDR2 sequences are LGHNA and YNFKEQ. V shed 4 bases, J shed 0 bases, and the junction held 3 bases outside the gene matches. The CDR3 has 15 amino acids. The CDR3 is CASSLGLAVSYEQYF. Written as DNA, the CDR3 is TGTGCCAGCAGCCTCGGACTAGCGGTCTCCTACGAGCAGTACTTC.

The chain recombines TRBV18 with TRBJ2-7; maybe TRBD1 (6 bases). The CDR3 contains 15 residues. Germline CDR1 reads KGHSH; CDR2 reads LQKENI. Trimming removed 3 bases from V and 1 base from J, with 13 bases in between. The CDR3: CASSPSTGTSYEQYF. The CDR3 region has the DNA TGTGCCAGCTCACCCTCGACGGGGACATCCTACGAGCAGTACTTC.

The CDR3 DNA reads TGTGCCAGCTCAACGGGTATATTTCGAGGGAACTACGAGCAGTACTTC. This codes for CASSTGIFRGNYEQYF. V gene TRBV18 combines with J gene TRBJ2-7, with D perhaps TRBD2 (5 bases). V was pared by 5 bases and J by 3 bases, with 20 bases between. Germline values: CDR1 KGHSH, CDR2 LQKENI. There are 16 residues in the CDR3. The variable domain in full, completed from reference TRBV18 and TRBJ2-7, reads NAGVMQNPRHLVRRRGQEARLRCSPMKGHSHVYWYRQLPEEGLKFMVYLQKENIIDESGMPKERFSAEFPKEGPSILRIQQVVRGDSAAYFCASSTGIFRGNYEQYFGPGTRLTVT.

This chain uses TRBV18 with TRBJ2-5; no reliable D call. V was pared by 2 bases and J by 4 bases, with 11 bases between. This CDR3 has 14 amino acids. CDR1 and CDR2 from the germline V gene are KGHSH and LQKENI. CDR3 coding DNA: TGTGCCAGCTCACCAGGTTATGAGTTAGAGACCCAGTACTTC. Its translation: CASSPGYELETQYF.

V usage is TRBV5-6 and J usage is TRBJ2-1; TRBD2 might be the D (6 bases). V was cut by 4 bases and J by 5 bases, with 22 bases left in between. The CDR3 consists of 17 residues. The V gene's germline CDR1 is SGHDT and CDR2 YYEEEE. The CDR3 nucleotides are TGTGCCAGCAGCCCACCTGGGGCGGGAATAATTAACAATGAGCAGTTCTTC. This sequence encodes CASSPPGAGIINNEQFF. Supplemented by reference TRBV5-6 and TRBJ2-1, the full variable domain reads DAGVTQSPTHLIKTRGQQVTLRCSPKSGHDTVSWYQQALGQGPQFIFQYYEEEERQRGNFPDRFSGHQFPNYSSELNVNALLLGDSALYLCASSPPGAGIINNEQFFGPGTRLTVL.

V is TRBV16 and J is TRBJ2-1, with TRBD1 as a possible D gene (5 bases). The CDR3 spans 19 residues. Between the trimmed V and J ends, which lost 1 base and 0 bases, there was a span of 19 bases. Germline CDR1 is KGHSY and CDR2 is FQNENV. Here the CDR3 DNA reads TGTGCCAGCAGCCAATTTTTTACCTCGACAGCGAGCTCCTACAATGAGCAGTTCTTC. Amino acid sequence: CASSQFFTSTASSYNEQFF. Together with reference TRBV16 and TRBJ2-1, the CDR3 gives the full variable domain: GEEVAQTPKHLVRGEGQKAKLYCAPIKGHSYVFWYQQVLKNEFKFLISFQNENVFDETGMPKERFSAKCLPNSPCSLEIQATKLEDSAVYFCASSQFFTSTASSYNEQFFGPGTRLTVL.

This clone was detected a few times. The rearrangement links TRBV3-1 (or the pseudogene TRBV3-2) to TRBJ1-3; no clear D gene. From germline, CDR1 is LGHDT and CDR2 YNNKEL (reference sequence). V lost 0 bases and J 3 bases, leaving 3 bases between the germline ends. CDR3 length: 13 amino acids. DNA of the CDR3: TGTGCCAGCAGCCAAGACGGTGGAAACACCATATATTTT. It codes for CASSQDGGNTIYF.

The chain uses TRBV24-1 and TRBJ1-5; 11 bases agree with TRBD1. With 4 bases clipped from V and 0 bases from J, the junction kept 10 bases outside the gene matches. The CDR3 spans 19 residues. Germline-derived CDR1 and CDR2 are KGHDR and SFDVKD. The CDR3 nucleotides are TGTGCCACCAGTGACCCGGGACAGGGGGGAATCTATAGCAATCAGCCCCAGCATTTT. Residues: CATSDPGQGGIYSNQPQHF.

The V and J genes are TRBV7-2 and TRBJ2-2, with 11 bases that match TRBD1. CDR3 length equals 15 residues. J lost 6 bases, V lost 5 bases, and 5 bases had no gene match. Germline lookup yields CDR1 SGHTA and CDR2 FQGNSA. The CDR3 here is CASSPWTGGSGELFF. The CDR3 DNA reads TGTGCCAGCAGCCCGTGGACAGGGGGCTCCGGGGAGCTGTTTTTT.

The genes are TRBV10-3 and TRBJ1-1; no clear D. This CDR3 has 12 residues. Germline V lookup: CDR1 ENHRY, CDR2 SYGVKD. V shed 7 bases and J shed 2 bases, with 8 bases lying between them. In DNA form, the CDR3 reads TGTGCCATCAAGGCGGGTAACACTGAAGCTTTCTTT. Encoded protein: CAIKAGNTEAFF.

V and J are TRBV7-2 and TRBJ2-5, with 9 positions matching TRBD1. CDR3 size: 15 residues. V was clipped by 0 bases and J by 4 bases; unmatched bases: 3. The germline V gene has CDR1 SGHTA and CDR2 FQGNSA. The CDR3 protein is CASSLAGTGSETQYF. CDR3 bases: TGTGCCAGCAGCTTAGCCGGGACAGGGTCAGAGACCCAGTACTTC.

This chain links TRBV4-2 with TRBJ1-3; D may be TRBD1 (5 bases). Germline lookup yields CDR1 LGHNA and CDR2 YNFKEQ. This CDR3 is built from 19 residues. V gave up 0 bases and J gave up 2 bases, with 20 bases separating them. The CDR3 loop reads CASSQDLWGGGHTGNTIYF. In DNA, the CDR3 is TGTGCCAGCAGCCAAGATTTGTGGGGGGGTGGTCATACTGGAAACACCATATATTTT.

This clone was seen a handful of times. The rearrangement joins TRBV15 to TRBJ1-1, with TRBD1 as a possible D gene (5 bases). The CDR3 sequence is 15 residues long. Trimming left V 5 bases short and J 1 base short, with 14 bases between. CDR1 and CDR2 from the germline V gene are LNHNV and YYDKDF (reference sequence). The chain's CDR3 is CATSPFGQGNTEAFF. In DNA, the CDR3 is TGTGCCACCAGCCCATTTGGCCAGGGGAACACTGAAGCTTTCTTT.

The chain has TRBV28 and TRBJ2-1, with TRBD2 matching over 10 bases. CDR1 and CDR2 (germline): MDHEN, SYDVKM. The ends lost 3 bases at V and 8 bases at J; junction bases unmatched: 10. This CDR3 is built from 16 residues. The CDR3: CASSFPLAGVFDEQFF. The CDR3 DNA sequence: TGTGCCAGCAGTTTCCCCCTAGCGGGAGTATTTGATGAGCAGTTCTTC.

The CDR3 loop reads CASSPSASGNTIYF. The CDR3, as DNA: TGTGCCAGCAGTCCCAGCGCTTCTGGAAACACCATATATTTT. This sequence joins TRBV2 and TRBJ1-3; D is unresolved. CDR1 is SNHLY and CDR2 is FYNNEI in the germline V gene. Trimming stripped 5 bases from V and 1 base from J, with 9 bases between. This CDR3 is 14 amino acids long.

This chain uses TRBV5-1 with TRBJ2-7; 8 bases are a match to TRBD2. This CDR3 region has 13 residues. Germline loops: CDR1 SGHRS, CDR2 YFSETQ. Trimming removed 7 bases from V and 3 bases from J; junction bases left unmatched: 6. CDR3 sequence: CASRGSGSYEQYF. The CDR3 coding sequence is TGCGCCAGCCGAGGGAGCGGGAGCTACGAGCAGTACTTC. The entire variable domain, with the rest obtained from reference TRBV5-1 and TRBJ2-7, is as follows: KAGVTQTPRYLIKTRGQQVTLSCSPISGHRSVSWYQQTPGQGLQFLFEYFSETQRNKGNFPGRFSGRQFSNSRSEMNVSTLELGDSALYLCASRGSGSYEQYFGPGTRLTVT.

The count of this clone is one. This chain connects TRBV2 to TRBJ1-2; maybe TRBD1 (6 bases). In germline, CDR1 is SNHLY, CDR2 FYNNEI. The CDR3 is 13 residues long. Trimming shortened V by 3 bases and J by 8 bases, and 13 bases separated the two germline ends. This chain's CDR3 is CASSEEQGWGYTF. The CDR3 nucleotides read TGTGCCAGCAGTGAGGAACAGGGTTGGGGCTACACCTTC.

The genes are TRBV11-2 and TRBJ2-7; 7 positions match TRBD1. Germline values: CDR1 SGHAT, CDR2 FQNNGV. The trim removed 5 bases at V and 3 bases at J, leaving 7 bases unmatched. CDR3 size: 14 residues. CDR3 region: CASSVYGDSYEQYF. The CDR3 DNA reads TGTGCCAGCAGCGTCTACGGGGACAGCTACGAGCAGTACTTC.

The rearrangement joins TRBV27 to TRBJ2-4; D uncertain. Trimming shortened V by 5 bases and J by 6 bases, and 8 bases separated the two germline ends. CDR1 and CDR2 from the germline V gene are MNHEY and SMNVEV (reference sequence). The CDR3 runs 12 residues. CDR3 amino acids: CASSPRRNIQYF. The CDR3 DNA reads TGTGCCAGCAGTCCCCGTAGAAACATTCAGTACTTC.

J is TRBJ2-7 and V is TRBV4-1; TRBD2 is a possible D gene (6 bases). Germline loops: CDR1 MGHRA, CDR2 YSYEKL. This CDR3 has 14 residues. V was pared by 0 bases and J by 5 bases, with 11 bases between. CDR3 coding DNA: TGCGCCAGCAGCCAAGATGGGTGGGGGGACGAGCAGTACTTC. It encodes CASSQDGWGDEQYF.

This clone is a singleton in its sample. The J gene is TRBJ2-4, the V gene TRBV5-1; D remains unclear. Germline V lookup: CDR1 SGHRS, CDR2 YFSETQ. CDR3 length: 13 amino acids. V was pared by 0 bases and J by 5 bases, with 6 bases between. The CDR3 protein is CASSLAPENIQYF. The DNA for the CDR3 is TGCGCCAGCAGCTTGGCCCCAGAAAACATTCAGTACTTC.

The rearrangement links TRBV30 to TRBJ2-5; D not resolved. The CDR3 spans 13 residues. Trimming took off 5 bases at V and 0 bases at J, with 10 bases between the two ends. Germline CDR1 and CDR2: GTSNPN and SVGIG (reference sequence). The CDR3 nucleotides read TGTGCCTGGGCGAGAGCGTACCAAGAGACCCAGTACTTC. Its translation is CAWARAYQETQYF.

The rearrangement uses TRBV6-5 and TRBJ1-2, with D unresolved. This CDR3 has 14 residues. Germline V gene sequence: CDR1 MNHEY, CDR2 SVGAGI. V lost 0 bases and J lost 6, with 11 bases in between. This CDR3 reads CASSYSISLDGYTF. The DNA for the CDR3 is TGTGCCAGCAGTTACTCGATTAGCTTGGATGGCTACACCTTC.

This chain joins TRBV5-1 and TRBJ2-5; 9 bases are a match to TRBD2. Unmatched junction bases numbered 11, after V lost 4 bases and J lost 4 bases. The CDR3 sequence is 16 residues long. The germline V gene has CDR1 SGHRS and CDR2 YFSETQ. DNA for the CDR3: TGCGCCAGCAGCCTATTGGGCGGGGGGGCCGGAGAGACCCAGTACTTC. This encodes CASSLLGGGAGETQYF.

This chain's CDR3 is CASSRGQRTDTQYF. CDR3 bases: TGTGCCAGCAGCCGGGGTCAGCGCACAGATACGCAGTATTTT. V and J are TRBV5-4 and TRBJ2-3; TRBD2 is a possible D gene (5 bases). The CDR3 is 14 amino acids. Germline values: CDR1 SGHNT, CDR2 YYREEE (reference sequence). V was clipped by 4 bases and J by 1 base, with 10 bases between them.

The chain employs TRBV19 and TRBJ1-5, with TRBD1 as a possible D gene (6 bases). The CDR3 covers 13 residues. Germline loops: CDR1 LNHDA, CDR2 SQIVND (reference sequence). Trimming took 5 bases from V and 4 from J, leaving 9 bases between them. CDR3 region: CASSHRENQPQHF. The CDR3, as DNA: TGTGCCAGTAGTCACAGGGAAAATCAGCCCCAGCATTTT.

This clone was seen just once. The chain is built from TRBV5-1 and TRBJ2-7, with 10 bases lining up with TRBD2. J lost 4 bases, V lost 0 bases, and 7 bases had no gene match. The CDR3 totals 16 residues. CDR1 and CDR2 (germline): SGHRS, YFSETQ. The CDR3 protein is CASSLALASGSYEQYF. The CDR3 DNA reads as TGCGCCAGCAGCTTGGCCTTGGCTAGCGGGAGTTACGAGCAGTACTTC.

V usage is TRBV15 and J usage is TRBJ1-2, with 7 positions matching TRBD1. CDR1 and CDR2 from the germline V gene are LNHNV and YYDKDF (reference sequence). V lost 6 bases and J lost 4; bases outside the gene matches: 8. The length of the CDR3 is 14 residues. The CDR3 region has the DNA TGTGCCACCAGGATGACAGGGCTTGCCTATGGCTACACCTTC. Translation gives CATRMTGLAYGYTF.

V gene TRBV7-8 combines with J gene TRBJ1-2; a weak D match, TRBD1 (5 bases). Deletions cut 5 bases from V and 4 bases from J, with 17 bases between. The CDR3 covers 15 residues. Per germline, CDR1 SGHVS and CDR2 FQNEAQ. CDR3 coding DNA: TGTGCCAGCAGCGCCGGGTCGGGGGGTGCCTATGGCTACACCTTC. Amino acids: CASSAGSGGAYGYTF. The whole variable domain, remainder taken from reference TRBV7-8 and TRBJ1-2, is GAGVSQSPRYKVAKRGQDVALRCDPISGHVSLFWYQQALGQGPEFLTYFQNEAQLDKSGLPSDRFFAERPEGSVSTLKIQRTQQEDSAVYLCASSAGSGGAYGYTFGSGTRLTVV.